Listed below are T cell receptor beta chains from one sample, sequenced in a study of blood T cell repertoires in COVID-19. TCRdb's table, derived via immunoSEQ multiplex PCR, lists solely in-frame clones and lacks some. Of 160,000 or so clones listed, about 77% were seen once; the top ten hold 14%. The specimen was peripheral blood. Receptor source: an elderly woman with acute or convalescent COVID-19. Both conserved end residues are part of each CDR3. Each record gives: clone size, V gene, CDR3 length, D gene, J gene, CDR3 protein, CDR3 DNA. A D gene is named only where the DNA matches it firmly. Some rows have no size entry. The others give once, few or many, or a class for an expanded clone.

NA	TRBV19	14	NA	TRBJ1-5	CASRTTGREQPQHF	TGTGCCAGTAGGACAACGGGTCGGGAGCAGCCCCAGCATTTT
NA	TRBV30	13	TRBD1	TRBJ2-1	CAWSRGQYNEQFF	TGTGCCTGGAGTAGGGGACAGTACAATGAGCAGTTCTTC
few	TRBV19	14	NA	TRBJ1-2	CASSIREFNYGYTF	TGTGCCAGTAGTATCCGCGAGTTTAACTATGGCTACACCTTC
NA	TRBV19	13	NA	TRBJ1-1	CASSRAENTEAFF	TGTGCCAGTAGTAGGGCAGAGAACACTGAAGCTTTCTTT
NA	TRBV28	15	NA	TRBJ2-7	CASSETSRGSYEQYF	TGTGCCAGCAGTGAGACTAGTAGGGGATCCTACGAGCAGTACTTC
NA	TRBV4-2	18	TRBD2	TRBJ2-7	CASSQEGLAGDLFYEQYF	TGTGCCAGCAGCCAAGAGGGACTAGCGGGGGACCTCTTCTACGAGCAGTACTTC
NA	TRBV27	15	TRBD1	TRBJ2-3	CASSLGSGGRNTQYF	TGTGCCAGCAGTTTAGGCTCAGGGGGTCGGAATACGCAGTATTTT
NA	TRBV7-9	16	NA	TRBJ1-5	CASSGGTKDRYQPQHF	TGTGCCAGCAGCGGAGGTACCAAGGACAGATATCAGCCCCAGCATTTT
NA	TRBV7-2	15	NA	TRBJ1-2	CASSFNSGGNYGYTF	TGTGCCAGCAGCTTTAACTCGGGAGGGAACTATGGCTACACCTTC
few	TRBV6-6	15	NA	TRBJ1-3	CASTVGGVRGNTIYF	TGTGCCAGCACCGTAGGGGGGGTCCGGGGAAACACCATATATTTT
NA	TRBV5-1	14	TRBD2	TRBJ2-1	CASSRQLAVNEQFF	TGCGCCAGCAGCCGGCAGCTAGCGGTCAATGAGCAGTTCTTC
NA	TRBV5-4	15	NA	TRBJ2-3	CASREDRSGADTQYF	TGTGCCAGCAGAGAAGACAGGTCCGGGGCAGATACGCAGTATTTT
NA	TRBV6-6	15	NA	TRBJ1-4	CATRSSGRGNEKLFF	TGTGCCACCCGTTCTTCCGGCCGGGGGAATGAAAAACTGTTTTTT
few	TRBV28	12	NA	TRBJ2-2	CASSPNHGELFF	TGTGCCAGCAGTCCCAATCACGGGGAGCTGTTTTTT
NA	TRBV11-2	17	TRBD2	TRBJ2-3	CASSPGTSGGGSDTQYF	TGTGCCAGCAGCCCCGGGACTAGCGGGGGGGGAAGCGATACGCAGTATTTT
NA	TRBV18	15	TRBD1	TRBJ1-5	CASSPQQGRNGAQHF	TGTGCCAGCTCACCACAACAGGGGAGAAACGGAGCCCAGCATTTT
NA	TRBV28	15	TRBD1	TRBJ1-4	CASSSQGATNEKLFF	TGTGCCAGCAGCAGCCAGGGGGCGACTAATGAAAAACTGTTTTTT
NA	TRBV4-1	18	TRBD2	TRBJ2-1	CASSQEGGLAGTGDEQFF	TGCGCCAGCAGCCAAGAAGGGGGACTAGCGGGAACCGGGGATGAGCAGTTCTTC
NA	TRBV27	16	NA	TRBJ1-4	CASRDNAAPTNEKLFF	TGTGCCAGCAGGGACAACGCCGCTCCAACTAATGAAAAACTGTTTTTT
NA	TRBV28	15	TRBD1	TRBJ1-2	CASSAPGQGNYGYTF	TGTGCCAGCAGCGCACCCGGACAGGGAAACTATGGCTACACCTTC
NA	TRBV2	12	NA	TRBJ1-1	CASNRGKPEAFF	TGTGCCAGCAATCGGGGGAAACCGGAAGCTTTCTTT
many	TRBV7-8	16	NA	TRBJ2-2	CASSLGAAGSTGELFF	TGTGCCAGCAGCTTAGGAGCGGCGGGCAGCACCGGGGAGCTGTTTTTT
NA	TRBV2	14	NA	TRBJ2-3	CASSLAASTDTQYF	TGTGCCAGCAGCCTAGCAGCCAGCACAGATACGCAGTATTTT
NA	TRBV5-4	14	TRBD2	TRBJ2-6	CASSGRAGANVLTF	TGTGCCAGCAGCGGGAGGGCCGGGGCCAACGTCCTGACTTTC
NA	TRBV24-1	12	NA	TRBJ1-2	CATSDLSSGYTF	TGTGCCACCAGTGATCTATCGTCAGGCTACACCTTC
NA	TRBV5-5	15	NA	TRBJ1-2	CASSFAQASNYGYTF	TGTGCCAGCAGCTTTGCCCAGGCATCTAACTATGGCTACACCTTC
NA	TRBV6-4	15	TRBD2	TRBJ2-1	CASSELAGGPNEQFF	TGTGCCAGCAGTGAATTAGCGGGGGGGCCAAATGAGCAGTTCTTC
NA	TRBV5-4	13	NA	TRBJ1-1	CASSLDGGTEAFF	TGTGCCAGCAGCTTGGATGGGGGGACTGAAGCTTTCTTT
NA	TRBV6-2/TRBV6-3	15	NA	TRBJ1-5	CASSRETGLNQPQHF	TGTGCCAGCAGTCGAGAAACAGGGCTCAATCAGCCCCAGCATTTT